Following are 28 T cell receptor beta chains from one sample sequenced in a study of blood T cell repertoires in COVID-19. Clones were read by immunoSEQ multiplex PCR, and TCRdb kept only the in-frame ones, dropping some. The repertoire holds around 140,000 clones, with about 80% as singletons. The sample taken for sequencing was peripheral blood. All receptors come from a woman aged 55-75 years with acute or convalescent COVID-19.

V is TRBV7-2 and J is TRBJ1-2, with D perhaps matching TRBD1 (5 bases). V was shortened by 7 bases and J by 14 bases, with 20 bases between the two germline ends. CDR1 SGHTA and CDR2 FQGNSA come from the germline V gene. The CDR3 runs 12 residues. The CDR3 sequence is CASTPDTSLGTF. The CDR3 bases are TGTGCCAGCACCCCGGACACGTCTTTGGGAACCTTC.

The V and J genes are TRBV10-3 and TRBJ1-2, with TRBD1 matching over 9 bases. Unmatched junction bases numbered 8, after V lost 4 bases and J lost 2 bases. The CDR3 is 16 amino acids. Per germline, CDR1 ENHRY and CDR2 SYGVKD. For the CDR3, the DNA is TGTGCCATCAGTGGACTTCCGACAGGGGGAAACTATGGCTACACCTTC. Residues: CAISGLPTGGNYGYTF.

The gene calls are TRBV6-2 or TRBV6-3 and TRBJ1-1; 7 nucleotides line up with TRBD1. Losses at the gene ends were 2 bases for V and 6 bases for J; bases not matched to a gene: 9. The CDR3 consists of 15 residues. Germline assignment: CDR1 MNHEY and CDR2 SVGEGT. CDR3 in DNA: TGTGCCAGCAGTTACCGGCAGGGGGGCATTCCTGAAGCTTTCTTT. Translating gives CASSYRQGGIPEAFF.

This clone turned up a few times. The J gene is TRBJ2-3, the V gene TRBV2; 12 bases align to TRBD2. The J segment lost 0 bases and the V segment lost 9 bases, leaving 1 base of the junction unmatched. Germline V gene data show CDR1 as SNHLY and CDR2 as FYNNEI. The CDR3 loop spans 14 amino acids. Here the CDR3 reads CARGTSGSTDTQYF. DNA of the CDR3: TGTGCCAGAGGGACTAGCGGGAGCACAGATACGCAGTATTTT.

CDR3 sequence reads: CASSPIQGYSEQYF. As DNA, the CDR3 is TGTGCCAGCAGTCCAATACAGGGGTATTCGGAGCAGTACTTC. The chain joins TRBV27 to TRBJ2-7; 7 bases are shared with TRBD1. Germline V CDR1 and CDR2: MNHEY, SMNVEV (reference sequence). This CDR3 is built from 14 residues. With V trimmed by 5 bases and J by 7 bases, 11 bases remained unmatched.

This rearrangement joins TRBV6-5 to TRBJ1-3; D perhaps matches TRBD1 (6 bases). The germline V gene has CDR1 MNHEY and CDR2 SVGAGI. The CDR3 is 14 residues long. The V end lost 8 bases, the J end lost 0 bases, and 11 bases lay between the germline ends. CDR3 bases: TGTGCCAGCGGACAGACGAGCTCTGGAAACACCATATATTTT. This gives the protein CASGQTSSGNTIYF.

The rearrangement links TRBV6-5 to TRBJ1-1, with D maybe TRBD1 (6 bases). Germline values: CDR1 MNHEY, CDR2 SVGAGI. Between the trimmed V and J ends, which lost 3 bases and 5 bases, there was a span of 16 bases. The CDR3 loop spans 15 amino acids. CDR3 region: CASSYRGGRGTEAFF. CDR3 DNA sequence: TGTGCCAGCAGTTATCGTGGGGGAAGGGGGACTGAAGCTTTCTTT.

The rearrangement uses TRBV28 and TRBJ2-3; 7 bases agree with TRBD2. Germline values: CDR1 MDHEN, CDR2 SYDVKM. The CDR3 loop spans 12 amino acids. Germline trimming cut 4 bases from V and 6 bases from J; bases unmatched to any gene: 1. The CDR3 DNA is TGTGCCAGCAGTTGGGGGGGGGATACGCAGTATTTT. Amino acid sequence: CASSWGGDTQYF.

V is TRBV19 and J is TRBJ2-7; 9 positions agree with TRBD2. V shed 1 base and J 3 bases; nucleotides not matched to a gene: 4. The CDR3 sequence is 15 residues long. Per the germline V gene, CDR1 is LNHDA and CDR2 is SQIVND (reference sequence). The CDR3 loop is CASSIAGSGSYEQYF. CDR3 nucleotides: TGTGCCAGTAGTATAGCTGGTAGCGGGAGCTACGAGCAGTACTTC.

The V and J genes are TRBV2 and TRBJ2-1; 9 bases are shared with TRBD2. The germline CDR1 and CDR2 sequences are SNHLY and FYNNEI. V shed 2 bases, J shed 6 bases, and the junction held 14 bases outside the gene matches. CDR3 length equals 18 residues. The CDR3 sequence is CASSEIKPGTSFFNEQFF. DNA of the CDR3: TGTGCCAGCAGTGAAATCAAGCCCGGGACTAGCTTTTTCAATGAGCAGTTCTTC.

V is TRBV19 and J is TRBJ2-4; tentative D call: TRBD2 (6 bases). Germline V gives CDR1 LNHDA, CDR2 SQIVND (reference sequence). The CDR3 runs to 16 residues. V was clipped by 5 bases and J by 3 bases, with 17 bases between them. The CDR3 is CASSYTGVTVKNIQYF. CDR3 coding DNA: TGTGCCAGTAGTTATACGGGGGTGACTGTCAAAAACATTCAGTACTTC.

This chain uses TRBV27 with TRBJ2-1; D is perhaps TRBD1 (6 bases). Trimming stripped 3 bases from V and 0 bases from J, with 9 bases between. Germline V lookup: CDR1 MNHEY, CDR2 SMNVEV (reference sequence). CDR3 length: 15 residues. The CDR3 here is CASSLDSLSYNEQFF. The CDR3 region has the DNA TGTGCCAGCAGTTTGGACAGCCTCTCCTACAATGAGCAGTTCTTC.

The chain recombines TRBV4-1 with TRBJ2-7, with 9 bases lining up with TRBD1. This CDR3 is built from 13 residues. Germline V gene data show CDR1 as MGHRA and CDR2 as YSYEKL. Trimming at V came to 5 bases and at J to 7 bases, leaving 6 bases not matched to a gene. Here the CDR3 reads CASSYRGLEEQYF. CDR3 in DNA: TGCGCCAGCAGCTACAGGGGGCTCGAAGAGCAGTACTTC.

In DNA form, the CDR3 reads TGTGCCAGCAGTTTAGGGACTAGCGGGAACGATGAGCAGTTCTTC. Translation gives CASSLGTSGNDEQFF. The chain is built from TRBV28 and TRBJ2-1; 13 nucleotides agree with TRBD2. Germline V gene data show CDR1 as MDHEN and CDR2 as SYDVKM. The length of the CDR3 is 15 residues. V trimming: 2 bases; J trimming: 8 bases; junction bases outside the gene matches: 3.

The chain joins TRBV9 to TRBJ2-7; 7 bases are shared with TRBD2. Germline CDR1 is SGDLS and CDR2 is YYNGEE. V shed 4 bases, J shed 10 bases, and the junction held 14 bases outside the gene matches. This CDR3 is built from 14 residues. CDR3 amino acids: CASSKSLGGEAQYF. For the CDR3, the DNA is TGTGCCAGCAGCAAAAGTTTGGGAGGGGAGGCCCAGTACTTC.

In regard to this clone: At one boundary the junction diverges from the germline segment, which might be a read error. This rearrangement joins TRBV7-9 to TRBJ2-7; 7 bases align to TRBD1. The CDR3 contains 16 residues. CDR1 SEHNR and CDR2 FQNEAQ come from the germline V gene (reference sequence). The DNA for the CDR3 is TGTACCAGCAGCCCCCTGACAGGGTTCAGCTCCTACGAGCAGTACTTC. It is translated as CTSSPLTGFSSYEQYF.

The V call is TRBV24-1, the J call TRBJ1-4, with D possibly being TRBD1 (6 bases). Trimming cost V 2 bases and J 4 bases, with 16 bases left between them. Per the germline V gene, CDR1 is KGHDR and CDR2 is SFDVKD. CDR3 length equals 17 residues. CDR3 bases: TGTGCCACCAGTGATTCACAGGGCCCAGCGGATAATGAAAAACTGTTTTTT. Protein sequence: CATSDSQGPADNEKLFF.

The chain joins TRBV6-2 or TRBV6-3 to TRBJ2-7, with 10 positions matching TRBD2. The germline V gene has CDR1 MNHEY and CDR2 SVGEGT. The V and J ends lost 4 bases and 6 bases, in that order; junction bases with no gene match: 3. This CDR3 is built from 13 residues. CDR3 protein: CASSWLAGAEQYF. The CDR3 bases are TGTGCCAGCAGTTGGCTAGCGGGAGCCGAGCAGTACTTC.

The CDR3 DNA follows: TGTGCCAGCAGCCCAGGACTAGCGGGAGTTAATGAGCAGTTCTTC. Its translation is CASSPGLAGVNEQFF. The rearrangement links TRBV3-1 (or the pseudogene TRBV3-2) to TRBJ2-1, with 13 positions matching TRBD2. J gave up 7 bases and V 4 bases, and 4 bases lay outside the gene matches. The CDR3 consists of 15 residues. Germline loops: CDR1 LGHDT, CDR2 YNNKEL (reference sequence).

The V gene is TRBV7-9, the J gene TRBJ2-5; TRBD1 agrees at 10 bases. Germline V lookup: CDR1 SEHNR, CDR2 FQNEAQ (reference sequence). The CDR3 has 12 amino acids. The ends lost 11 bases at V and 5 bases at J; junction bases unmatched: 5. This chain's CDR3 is CALDRGQETQYF. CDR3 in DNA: TGTGCCCTCGACAGGGGGCAGGAGACCCAGTACTTC.

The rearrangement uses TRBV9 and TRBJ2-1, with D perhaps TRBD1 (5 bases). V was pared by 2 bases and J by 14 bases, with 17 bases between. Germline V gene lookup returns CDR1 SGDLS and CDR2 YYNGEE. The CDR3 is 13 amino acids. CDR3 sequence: CASSVYSEGVEFF. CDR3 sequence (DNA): TGTGCCAGCAGCGTCTACAGCGAAGGGGTAGAGTTCTTC.

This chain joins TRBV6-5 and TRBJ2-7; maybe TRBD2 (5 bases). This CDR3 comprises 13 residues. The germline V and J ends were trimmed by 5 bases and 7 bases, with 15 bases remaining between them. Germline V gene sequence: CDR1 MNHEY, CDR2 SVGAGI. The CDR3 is CASSPPMGREQYF. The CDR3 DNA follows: TGTGCCAGCAGTCCCCCAATGGGGAGAGAGCAGTACTTC.

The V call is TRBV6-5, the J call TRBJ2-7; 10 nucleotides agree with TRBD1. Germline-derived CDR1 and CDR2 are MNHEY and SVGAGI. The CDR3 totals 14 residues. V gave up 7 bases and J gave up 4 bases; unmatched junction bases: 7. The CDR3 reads CASIRTGGRYEQYF. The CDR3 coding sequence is TGTGCCAGCATCAGGACAGGGGGTAGGTACGAGCAGTACTTC.

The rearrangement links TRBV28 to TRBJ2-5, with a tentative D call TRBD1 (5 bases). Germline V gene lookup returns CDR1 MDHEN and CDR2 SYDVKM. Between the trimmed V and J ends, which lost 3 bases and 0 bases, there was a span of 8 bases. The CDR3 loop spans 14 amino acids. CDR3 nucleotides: TGTGCCAGCAGTTTCTGGACAAACCAAGAGACCCAGTACTTC. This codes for CASSFWTNQETQYF.

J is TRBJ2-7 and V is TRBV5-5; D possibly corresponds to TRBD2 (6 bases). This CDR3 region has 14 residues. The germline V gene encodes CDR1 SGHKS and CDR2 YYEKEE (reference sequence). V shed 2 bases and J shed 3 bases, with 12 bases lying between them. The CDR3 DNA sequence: TGTGCCAGCAGCTTAAGTCCCGGGGGCTACGAGCAGTACTTC. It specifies CASSLSPGGYEQYF. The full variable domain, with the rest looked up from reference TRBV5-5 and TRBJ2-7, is DAGVTQSPTHLIKTRGQQVTLRCSPISGHKSVSWYQQVLGQGPQFIFQYYEKEERGRGNFPDRFSARQFPNYSSELNVNALLLGDSALYLCASSLSPGGYEQYFGPGTRLTVT.

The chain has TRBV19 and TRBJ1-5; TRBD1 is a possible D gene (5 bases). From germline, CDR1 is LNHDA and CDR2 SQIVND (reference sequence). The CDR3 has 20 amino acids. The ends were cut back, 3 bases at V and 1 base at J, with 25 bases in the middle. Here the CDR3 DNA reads TGTGCCAGTAGTATTCTGGAAGGGGTCGACTCACGATCAAGCAATCAGCCCCAGCATTTT. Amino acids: CASSILEGVDSRSSNQPQHF. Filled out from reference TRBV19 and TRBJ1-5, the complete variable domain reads DGGITQSPKYLFRKEGQNVTLSCEQNLNHDAMYWYRQDPGQGLRLIYYSQIVNDFQKGDIAEGYSVSREKKESFPLTVTSAQKNPTAFYLCASSILEGVDSRSSNQPQHFGDGTRLSIL.

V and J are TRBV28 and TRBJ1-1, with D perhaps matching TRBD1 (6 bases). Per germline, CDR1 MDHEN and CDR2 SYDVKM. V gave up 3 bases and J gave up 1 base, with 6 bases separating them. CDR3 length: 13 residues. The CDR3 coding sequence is TGTGCCAGCAGTTTGGGGGCGAACACTGAAGCTTTCTTT. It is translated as CASSLGANTEAFF.

The CDR3 here is CASSYEATYEQFF. CDR3 sequence (DNA): TGTGCCAGCAGTTACGAGGCAACATATGAGCAGTTCTTC. The chain links TRBV6-5 to TRBJ2-1; D is unresolved. The V end lost 2 bases, the J end lost 8 bases, and 10 bases lay between the germline ends. Germline CDR1 is MNHEY and CDR2 is SVGAGI. The CDR3 sequence is 13 residues long.